The source of this T cell receptor beta chain is a study of technical replicates of blood from four donors. Trimming took 8 bases from V and 8 from J; bases not matched to a gene: 11. This CDR3 region has 12 residues. Germline CDR1 SQVTM, CDR2 ANQGSEA. Clones were sequenced by immunoSEQ multiplex PCR, and TCRdb holds only the in-frame ones, with some missing. The data contain fewer than 70,000 clones, 94% of them singletons. The gene calls are TRBV29-1 and TRBJ1-2; 7 bases match TRBD1. The sequenced sample consisted of T cells isolated from PBMCs. The clonotype originates from a human donor in good health. The CDR3 here is CSPGQISGGYTF. CDR3 coding DNA: TGCAGCCCGGGACAGATCTCCGGAGGCTACACCTTC. Using reference TRBV29-1 and TRBJ1-2 for the parts outside the CDR3, the full variable domain is SAVISQKPSRDICQRGTSLTIQCQVDSQVTMMFWYRQQPGQSLTLIATANQGSEATYESGFVIDKFPISRPNLTFSTLTVSNMSPEDSSIYLCSPGQISGGYTFGSGTRLTVV.